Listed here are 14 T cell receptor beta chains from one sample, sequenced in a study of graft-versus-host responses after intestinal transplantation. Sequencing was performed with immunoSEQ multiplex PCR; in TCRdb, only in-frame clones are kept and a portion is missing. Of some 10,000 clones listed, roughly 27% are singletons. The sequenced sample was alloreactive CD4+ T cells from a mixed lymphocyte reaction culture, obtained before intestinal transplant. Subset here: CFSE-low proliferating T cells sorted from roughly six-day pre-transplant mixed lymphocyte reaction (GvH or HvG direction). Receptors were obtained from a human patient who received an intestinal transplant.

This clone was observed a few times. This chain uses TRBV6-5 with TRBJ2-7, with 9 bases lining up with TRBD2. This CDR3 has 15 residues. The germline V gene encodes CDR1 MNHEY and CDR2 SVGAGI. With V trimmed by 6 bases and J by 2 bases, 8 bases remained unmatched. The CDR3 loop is CASSYSSSGAYEQYF. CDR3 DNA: TGTGCCAGCAGCTACAGCTCTAGCGGGGCCTACGAGCAGTACTTC.

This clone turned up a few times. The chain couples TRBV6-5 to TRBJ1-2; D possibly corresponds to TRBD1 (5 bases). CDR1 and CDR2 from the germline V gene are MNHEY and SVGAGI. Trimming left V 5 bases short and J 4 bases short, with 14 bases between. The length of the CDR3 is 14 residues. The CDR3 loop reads CASSELEGTYGYTF. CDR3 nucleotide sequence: TGTGCCAGCAGTGAATTGGAGGGGACCTATGGCTACACCTTC.

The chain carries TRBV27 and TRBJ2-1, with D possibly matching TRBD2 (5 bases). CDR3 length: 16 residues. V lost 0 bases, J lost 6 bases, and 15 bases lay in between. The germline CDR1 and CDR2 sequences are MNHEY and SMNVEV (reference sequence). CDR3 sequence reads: CASSLSVDFRTNEQFF. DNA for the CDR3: TGTGCCAGCAGTTTATCGGTGGACTTCCGAACCAATGAGCAGTTCTTC.

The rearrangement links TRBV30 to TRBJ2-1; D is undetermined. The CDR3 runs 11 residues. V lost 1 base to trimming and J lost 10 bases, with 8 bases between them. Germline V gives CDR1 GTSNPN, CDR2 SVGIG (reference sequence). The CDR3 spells CAWSGDGEQFF. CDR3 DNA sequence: TGTGCCTGGAGTGGAGATGGGGAGCAGTTCTTC.

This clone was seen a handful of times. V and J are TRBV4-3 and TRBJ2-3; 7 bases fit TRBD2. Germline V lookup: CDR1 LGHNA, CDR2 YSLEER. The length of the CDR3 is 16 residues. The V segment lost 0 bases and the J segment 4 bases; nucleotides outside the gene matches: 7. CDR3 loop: CASSQDGGRVADTQYF. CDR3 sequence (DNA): TGCGCCAGCAGCCAAGATGGCGGGAGAGTGGCAGATACGCAGTATTTT.

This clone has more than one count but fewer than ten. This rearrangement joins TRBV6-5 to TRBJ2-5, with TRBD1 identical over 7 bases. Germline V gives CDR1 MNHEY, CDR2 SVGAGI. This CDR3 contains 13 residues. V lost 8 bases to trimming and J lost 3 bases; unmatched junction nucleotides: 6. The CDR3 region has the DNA TGTGCCAGCGGGTGGGACAGTGAAGAGACCCAGTACTTC. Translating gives CASGWDSEETQYF.

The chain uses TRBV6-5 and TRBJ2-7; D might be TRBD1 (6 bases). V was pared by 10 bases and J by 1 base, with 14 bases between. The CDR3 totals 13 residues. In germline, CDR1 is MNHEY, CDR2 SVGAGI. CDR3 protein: CATDSTPSYEQYF. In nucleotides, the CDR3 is TGTGCCACGGACAGCACCCCTTCCTACGAGCAGTACTTC.

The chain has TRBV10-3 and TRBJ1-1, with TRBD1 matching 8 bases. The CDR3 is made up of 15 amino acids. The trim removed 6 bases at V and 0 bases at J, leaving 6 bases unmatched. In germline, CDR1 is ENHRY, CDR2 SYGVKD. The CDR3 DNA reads TGTGCCATCAGCGCCCAGGGGGCGATGAACACTGAAGCTTTCTTT. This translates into CAISAQGAMNTEAFF.

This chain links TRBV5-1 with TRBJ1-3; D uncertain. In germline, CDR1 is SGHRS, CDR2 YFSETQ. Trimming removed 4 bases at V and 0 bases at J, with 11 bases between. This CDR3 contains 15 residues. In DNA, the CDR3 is TGCGCCAGCAGCAGCGTCTCCCCCTCTGGAAACACCATATATTTT. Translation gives CASSSVSPSGNTIYF.

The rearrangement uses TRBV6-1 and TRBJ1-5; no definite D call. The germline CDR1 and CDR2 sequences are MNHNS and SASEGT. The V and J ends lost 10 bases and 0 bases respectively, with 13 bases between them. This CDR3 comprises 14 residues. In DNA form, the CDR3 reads TGTGCCACCAGACCGTTCTATAGCAATCAGCCCCAGCATTTT. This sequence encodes CATRPFYSNQPQHF.

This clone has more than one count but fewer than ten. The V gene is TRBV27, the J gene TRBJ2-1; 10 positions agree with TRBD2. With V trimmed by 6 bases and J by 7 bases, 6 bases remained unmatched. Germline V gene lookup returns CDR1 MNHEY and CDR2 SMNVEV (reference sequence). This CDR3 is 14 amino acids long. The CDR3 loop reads CASRSSGSINEQFF. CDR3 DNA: TGTGCCAGCAGGTCTAGCGGGAGTATTAATGAGCAGTTCTTC.

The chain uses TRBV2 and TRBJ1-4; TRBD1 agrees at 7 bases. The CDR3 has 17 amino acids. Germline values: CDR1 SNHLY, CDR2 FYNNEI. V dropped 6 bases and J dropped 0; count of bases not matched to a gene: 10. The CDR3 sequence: CASRGTGEAATNEKLFF. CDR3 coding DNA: TGTGCCAGCAGAGGAACAGGGGAAGCTGCAACTAATGAAAAACTGTTTTTT. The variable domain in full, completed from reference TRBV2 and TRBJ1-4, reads EPEVTQTPSHQVTQMGQEVILRCVPISNHLYFYWYRQILGQKVEFLVSFYNNEISEKSEIFDDQFSVERPDGSNFTLKIRSTKLEDSAMYFCASRGTGEAATNEKLFFGSGTQLSVL.

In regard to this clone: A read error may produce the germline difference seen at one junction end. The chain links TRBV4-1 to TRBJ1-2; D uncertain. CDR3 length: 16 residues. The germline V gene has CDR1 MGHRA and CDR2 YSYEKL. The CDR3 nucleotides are TGTGCCAGCAGCCATGATGCCCCATATGTCGTCTATGGCTACACCTTC. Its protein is CASSHDAPYVVYGYTF.

CDR3: CASSYRGGSSYNEQFF. The CDR3 nucleotides are TGTGCCAGCAGCTACCGAGGGGGAAGCTCCTACAATGAGCAGTTCTTC. This chain uses TRBV11-2 with TRBJ2-1; maybe TRBD1 (6 bases). Looked up from germline, CDR1 is SGHAT and CDR2 is FQNNGV. V lost 4 bases to trimming and J lost 0 bases, with 13 bases between them. This CDR3 has 16 residues.